One and the same sample provided the 14 T cell receptor beta chains below, sequenced in a study of shared T cell receptors in the human thymus. Method: immunoSEQ multiplex PCR; TCRdb's copy keeps in-frame clones and lacks some. The table has 600,000 or so clones, 80% to 90% seen once. These data were also filed under a second study, of human thymus T cells.

Sequences were obtained from thymocytes. The receptors stem from a boy under two years old with a congenital heart defect.

V and J are TRBV28 and TRBJ1-2; 7 nucleotides align to TRBD1. Per germline, CDR1 MDHEN and CDR2 SYDVKM. CDR3 length equals 13 residues. The V and J ends lost 5 bases and 7 bases, in that order; junction bases with no gene match: 7. The chain's CDR3 is CASSLTGLGGYTF. The CDR3 DNA follows: TGTGCCAGCAGTCTGACAGGGTTGGGTGGCTACACCTTC.

The chain links TRBV28 to TRBJ1-5; 7 nucleotides agree with TRBD1. Germline values: CDR1 MDHEN, CDR2 SYDVKM. The CDR3 has 15 amino acids. The junction had 6 bases not matched to a gene; V was cut back by 5 bases and J by 2 bases. The CDR3 here is CASSPPGTGNQPQHF. The CDR3 nucleotides are TGTGCCAGCAGTCCCCCCGGGACAGGCAATCAGCCCCAGCATTTT.

This chain uses TRBV27 with TRBJ2-5, with D perhaps TRBD2 (7 bases). The V and J ends lost 6 bases and 4 bases respectively, with 18 bases between them. The V gene's germline CDR1 is MNHEY and CDR2 SMNVEV (reference sequence). The CDR3 is made up of 15 amino acids. The CDR3 region is CASSPTGRVGETQYF. CDR3 nucleotides: TGTGCCAGCAGCCCCACAGGGAGGGTGGGAGAGACCCAGTACTTC.

The genes are TRBV7-9 and TRBJ1-2, with a possible D match to TRBD1 (5 bases). CDR1 and CDR2 (germline): SEHNR, FQNEAQ (reference sequence). The CDR3 length is 16 residues. The V gene lost 10 bases and the J gene lost 0 bases, with 21 bases spanning the gap. The CDR3 loop reads CAIQPEQGRPNYGYTF. As DNA, the CDR3 is TGTGCCATTCAACCGGAGCAGGGAAGACCTAACTATGGCTACACCTTC. The whole variable domain, remainder taken from reference TRBV7-9 and TRBJ1-2, is DTGVSQNPRHKITKRGQNVTFRCDPISEHNRLYWYRQTLGQGPEFLTYFQNEAQLEKSRLLSDRFSAERPKGSFSTLEIQRTEQGDSAMYLCAIQPEQGRPNYGYTFGSGTRLTVV.

This chain links TRBV2 with TRBJ2-7; D perhaps matches TRBD2 (5 bases). V was clipped by 5 bases and J by 7 bases, with 9 bases between them. The germline gives CDR1 SNHLY, CDR2 FYNNEI. This CDR3 has 11 amino acids. The DNA for the CDR3 is TGTGCCAGCAGTCTTGGACTGGAGCAGTACTTC. This gives the protein CASSLGLEQYF. The variable domain in full, completed from reference TRBV2 and TRBJ2-7, reads EPEVTQTPSHQVTQMGQEVILRCVPISNHLYFYWYRQILGQKVEFLVSFYNNEISEKSEIFDDQFSVERPDGSNFTLKIRSTKLEDSAMYFCASSLGLEQYFGPGTRLTVT.

The rearrangement uses TRBV5-5 and TRBJ2-2, with D maybe TRBD1 (6 bases). This CDR3 spans 15 amino acids. The germline gives CDR1 SGHKS, CDR2 YYEKEE (reference sequence). V lost 0 bases and J 5 bases, leaving 11 bases between the germline ends. CDR3 in amino acids: CASSLDPGETGELFF. CDR3 nucleotide sequence: TGTGCCAGCAGCTTGGATCCAGGGGAAACCGGGGAGCTGTTTTTT.

This chain links TRBV28 with TRBJ2-5, with D perhaps matching TRBD2 (6 bases). Germline CDR1 reads MDHEN; CDR2 reads SYDVKM. CDR3 length: 15 amino acids. Trimming left V 5 bases short and J 3 bases short, with 16 bases between. The CDR3 is CASSLDRAGKETQYF. The CDR3 coding sequence is TGTGCCAGCAGTCTTGACCGGGCGGGGAAAGAGACCCAGTACTTC. The whole variable domain, filled in from reference TRBV28 and TRBJ2-5, reads DVKVTQSSRYLVKRTGEKVFLECVQDMDHENMFWYRQDPGLGLRLIYFSYDVKMKEKGDIPEGYSVSREKKERFSLILESASTNQTSMYLCASSLDRAGKETQYFGPGTRLLVL.

The rearrangement joins TRBV9 to TRBJ2-4; D perhaps matches TRBD2 (6 bases). The germline CDR1 and CDR2 sequences are SGDLS and YYNGEE. V was shortened by 4 bases and J by 2 bases, with 10 bases between the two germline ends. There are 14 residues in the CDR3. The CDR3 protein is CASSPTSSKNIQYF. CDR3 nucleotide sequence: TGTGCCAGCAGCCCAACTAGCTCCAAAAACATTCAGTACTTC.

The rearrangement joins TRBV2 to TRBJ2-3, with TRBD2 as a possible D gene (5 bases). CDR3 length: 14 residues. Looked up from germline, CDR1 is SNHLY and CDR2 is FYNNEI. Trimming took 4 bases from V and 5 from J, leaving 13 bases between them. The CDR3 nucleotides are TGTGCCAGCAGTGTAGGGAGTTACATAGATACGCAGTATTTT. Translating it yields CASSVGSYIDTQYF.

The chain recombines TRBV27 with TRBJ2-7; TRBD2 matches at 10 bases. Germline V gene lookup returns CDR1 MNHEY and CDR2 SMNVEV (reference sequence). Losses at the gene ends were 3 bases for V and 4 bases for J; bases not matched to a gene: 6. There are 15 residues in the CDR3. The chain's CDR3 is CASSLLAGDLYEQYF. The DNA for the CDR3 is TGTGCCAGCAGTTTGCTAGCGGGAGATTTATACGAGCAGTACTTC.

This clone was recorded only once. V gene TRBV15 combines with J gene TRBJ1-1; D is unresolved. The germline gives CDR1 LNHNV, CDR2 YYDKDF (reference sequence). V gave up 4 bases and J gave up 8 bases, with 14 bases separating them. The CDR3 has 13 amino acids. CDR3 amino acids: CATSKPGGQEAFF. CDR3 coding DNA: TGTGCCACCAGCAAGCCCGGAGGGCAGGAAGCTTTCTTT.

The V call is TRBV30, the J call TRBJ1-1; D not certain. V shed 0 bases and J shed 1 base, with 18 bases lying between them. CDR3 length equals 17 residues. Germline V gene lookup returns CDR1 GTSNPN and CDR2 SVGIG (reference sequence). CDR3 sequence reads: CAWSVTGTNTWNTEAFF. The CDR3 nucleotides read TGTGCCTGGAGTGTAACGGGTACGAATACATGGAACACTGAAGCTTTCTTT.

The CDR3 DNA sequence: TGCGCCAGCAGCCTTAAATCCGAGTCATCGTTAGCCACAGATACGCAGTATTTT. Translation gives CASSLKSESSLATDTQYF. The chain combines TRBV5-1 with TRBJ2-3; D remains ambiguous. Trimming took 4 bases from V and 2 from J, leaving 23 bases between them. The germline V gene has CDR1 SGHRS and CDR2 YFSETQ. CDR3 length equals 18 residues.

With respect to this clone: The junction and the germline gene differ at one end; a read error may be behind it. The chain uses TRBV30 and TRBJ1-1, with D possibly being TRBD1 (5 bases). Germline-derived CDR1 and CDR2 are GTSNPN and SVGIG (reference sequence). The CDR3 has 13 residues. CDR3 region: CAWSVALDTKAFF. The CDR3 DNA is TGTGCCTGGAGTGTGGCCTTGGACACTAAAGCTTTCTTT.